A selection of T cell receptor beta chains follows, all from one sample in a study of regulatory T cells in long-lasting Graves disease. MiXCR was run by TCRdb on the multiplex PCR reads, yielding one entry per CDR3 protein. The sample contains about 220,000 distinct CDR3 sequences, roughly 19% of which appear only once. These data were also filed under a second study, of T cells in Graves' hyperthyroidism and ophthalmopathy.

The sequenced sample was peripheral blood mononuclear cells (PBMCs), obtained at new diagnosis, from a patient treated with antithyroid drugs. The receptors stem from a woman aged 25 to 39 with Graves disease. Each CDR3 is given with its conserved first and last residue. The D gene is left open where the match is weak. Only some rows state a clone size, as once, few, many or a class for expanded clones.

TRBJ2-1,TRBV20-1,many,.,TGCAGTGCTAGGGTTCATGGCGGAGGTGAGCAGTTCTTC,CSARVHGGGEQFF
TRBJ1-1,TRBV19,many,.,TGTGCCAGTAGTATAGATCTGGCAGCGAACACTGAAGCTTTCTTT,CASSIDLAANTEAFF
TRBJ2-7,TRBV7-2,.,TRBD2,TGTGCCAGCGGGTCCGGGACTAGCGGGATGGTGCAGTACTTC,CASGSGTSGMVQYF
TRBJ1-4,TRBV6-5,many,TRBD1,TGTGCCAGCAGTTACTCCCCGGGACAGGGGACTAAACTGTTTTTT,CASSYSPGQGTKLFF
TRBJ2-3,TRBV7-8,many,.,TGTGCCAGCAGCTTAGTTCGAGGCACAGATACGCAGTATTTT,CASSLVRGTDTQYF
TRBJ2-6,TRBV27,.,.,TGTGCCAGCAGTCCCCCCGTAGTCTCTGGGGCCAACGTCCTGACTTTC,CASSPPVVSGANVLTF
TRBJ1-2,TRBV28,.,.,TGTGCCAGCTTTGACTATGGCTACACCTTC,CASFDYGYTF
TRBJ2-1,TRBV20-1,many,.,TGCAGTGCTAGGGGGACCCCGAGCTCCTACAATGAGCAGTTCTTC,CSARGTPSSYNEQFF
TRBJ1-1,TRBV2,many,.,TGTGCCAGTCGAAAGCAGGGGTCGAAAGGCACTGAAGCTTTCTTT,CASRKQGSKGTEAFF
TRBJ2-6,TRBV24-1,many,TRBD1,TGTGCCACCAGTGATGGACAGGGTTACTCTGGGGCCAACGTCCTGACTTTC,CATSDGQGYSGANVLTF
TRBJ1-1,TRBV7-2,many,.,TGTGCCAGCAGCCAACCACCGGGGGCGGGAGGTGAAGCTTTCTTT,CASSQPPGAGGEAFF
TRBJ1-5,TRBV20-1,many,.,TGCAGTGCCTGGGTTTGGGGGGGGGAGGGACAGCCCCAGCATTTT,CSAWVWGGEGQPQHF
TRBJ1-1,TRBV12-3/TRBV12-4,many,.,TGTGCCAGCAGTTTAGCGCTTGGGTTGGGCACTGAAGCTTTCTTT,CASSLALGLGTEAFF
TRBJ2-2,TRBV19,.,.,TGTGCCAGTACTCCGATGGGGGTGAACACCGGGGAGCTGTTTTTT,CASTPMGVNTGELFF
TRBJ2-5,TRBV6-1,few,.,TGTGCCAGTAGGCGGGGCCCAGAGACCCAGTACTTC,CASRRGPETQYF
TRBJ2-5,TRBV12-3/TRBV12-4,many,TRBD1,TGTGCCAGCAGTTTCGGCACCTACGACAGGGCGGGAGAGACCCAGTACTTC,CASSFGTYDRAGETQYF
TRBJ1-6,TRBV11-2,.,.,TGTGCCAGCAGCAAGGACAGCGCCAATTCACCCCTCCACTTT,CASSKDSANSPLHF
TRBJ2-3,TRBV4-1,many,.,TGCGCCAGCAGCCAAGATGCGTGGCAGACAGATACGCAGTATTTT,CASSQDAWQTDTQYF
TRBJ1-5,TRBV19,many,TRBD1,TGTGCCAGTAGTAGAATACAGGGGGCAGGGGATCAGCCCCAGCATTTT,CASSRIQGAGDQPQHF
TRBJ1-2,TRBV2,many,TRBD1,TGTGCCAGCAGTGCCGAGACAGGGAATACTTATAACTATGGCTACACCTTC,CASSAETGNTYNYGYTF
TRBJ2-3,TRBV9,.,.,TGTGCCAGCAGCGTAGCCCCATTCGCGGGGACTACAGATACGCAGTATTTT,CASSVAPFAGTTDTQYF
TRBJ2-7,TRBV5-6,many,.,TGTGCCAGCAGCCAACACTACGAGCAGTACTTC,CASSQHYEQYF
TRBJ1-1,TRBV12-3/TRBV12-4,.,.,TGTGCCAGCACCACCGGGGGGTTGGCAACTGAAGCTTTCTTT,CASTTGGLATEAFF
TRBJ1-6,TRBV28,many,.,TGTGCCAGCAGTTTAAATGAGGTGCTAATGGGCCTCCACTTT,CASSLNEVLMGLHF
TRBJ1-2,TRBV7-2,many,.,TGTGCCAGCAGCTTGAGTACGGGTGGCTATGGCTACACCTTC,CASSLSTGGYGYTF
TRBJ1-6,TRBV6-1,many,TRBD1,TGTGCCAGCAGGGACCGGACAGGGGCGAGGAGAAATTCACCCCTCCACTTT,CASRDRTGARRNSPLHF
TRBJ2-7,TRBV12-5,many,TRBD1,TGTGCTAGTGGTTTCCGACAGGGGGGTGGCTACGAGCAGTACTTC,CASGFRQGGGYEQYF
TRBJ2-1,TRBV6-1,.,.,TGTGCCAGCAGCTCCCCCGGCGGCGGGGCTGGCTATGAGCAGTTCTTC,CASSSPGGGAGYEQFF
TRBJ1-1,TRBV12-5,many,.,TGTGCTAGTGCGGCGAACACTGAAGCTTTCTTT,CASAANTEAFF
TRBJ2-4,TRBV6-2/TRBV6-3,many,.,TGTGCCAGCAGTTACTCAGACAGGGCCAAAAACATTCAGTACTTC,CASSYSDRAKNIQYF
TRBJ2-1,TRBV28,many,TRBD1,TGTGCCAGCAGTTGGACAGGCTACAATGAGCAGTTCTTC,CASSWTGYNEQFF
TRBJ2-3,TRBV5-1,many,.,TGCGCCAGCACCAACTACCGGGACAGCACAGATACGCAGTATTTT,CASTNYRDSTDTQYF
TRBJ2-3,TRBV20-1,many,.,TGCAGTGCTAGAGGCCTAGGGGGATTCACAGATACGCAGTATTTT,CSARGLGGFTDTQYF
TRBJ1-5,TRBV12-3/TRBV12-4,many,.,TGTGCCAGCAGTTTGGCAGGGCGGAGGCCCCAGCATTTT,CASSLAGRRPQHF
TRBJ2-5,TRBV7-9,many,.,TGTGCCAGCAGTCGCGACCCGGCAGGCAAAGGCGAGGAGACCCAGTACTTC,CASSRDPAGKGEETQYF
TRBJ1-4,TRBV11-1,many,.,TGTGCCAGCAGCCCAGACTTGGGTAATGAAAAACTGTTTTTT,CASSPDLGNEKLFF
TRBJ1-4,TRBV6-1,many,.,TGTGCCAGCCTCCCGCGGGGGAGGCGGGAAAAACTGTTTTTT,CASLPRGRREKLFF
TRBJ2-1,TRBV12-3/TRBV12-4,few,TRBD1,TGTGCCAGCAGTAAACAGACAGGGGTGGATGAGCAGTTCTTC,CASSKQTGVDEQFF
TRBJ2-7,TRBV2,many,TRBD2,TGTGCCAGCTCGACTAGCGGGGCCTCCTACGAGCAGTACTTC,CASSTSGASYEQYF
TRBJ1-1,TRBV7-2,many,.,TGTGCCAGCAGGTTCGTACAGGGAAAGACTGAAGCTTTCTTT,CASRFVQGKTEAFF
TRBJ1-1,TRBV20-1,many,.,TGCAGTGCTAATTGGGGGGGGAACACTGAAGCTTTCTTT,CSANWGGNTEAFF
TRBJ2-5,TRBV7-9,many,TRBD2,TGTGCCAGCAGCCCGCGAGGAACTAGCGGGAGTTGGGGACAAGAGACCCAGTACTTC,CASSPRGTSGSWGQETQYF
TRBJ1-1,TRBV12-3/TRBV12-4,many,TRBD1,TGTGCCAGCAGTAGGGACAGGGGTAGGGGCACTGAAGCTTTCTTT,CASSRDRGRGTEAFF
TRBJ2-3,TRBV12-3/TRBV12-4,.,TRBD1,TGTGCCAGCAGTCGGACAGGAGCCACAGATACGCAGTATTTT,CASSRTGATDTQYF
TRBJ2-1,TRBV28,many,TRBD1,TGTGCCAGCAACTACGACAGGGCTCCGGATGAGCAGTTCTTC,CASNYDRAPDEQFF
TRBJ1-1,TRBV20-1,.,TRBD1,TGCAGTGCTAGCCGGGACAGGGGGTTTTCTGAAGCTTTCTTT,CSASRDRGFSEAFF
TRBJ2-3,TRBV2,many,.,TGTGCCAGCACTCGCAGACAGACGGGGCAGGTGGTGCAGTATTTT,CASTRRQTGQVVQYF
TRBJ1-2,TRBV28,.,.,TGTGCCAGCAGTTTATGGGGATCCGGCTACACCTTC,CASSLWGSGYTF
TRBJ2-7,TRBV10-2,few,TRBD2,TGCGCCAGCAGTGCCGGACTAGCGGGGGCGGGGGGGTACGAGCAGTACTTC,CASSAGLAGAGGYEQYF
TRBJ2-5,TRBV6-5,.,.,TGTGCCAGCAGTTACTCAGTGGGGGACCGGCGGATAAGGACCCAGTACTTC,CASSYSVGDRRIRTQYF
TRBJ1-1,TRBV19,.,TRBD1,TGTGCCAGTAGTATACGCAGGGGGGCTGAAGCTTTCTTT,CASSIRRGAEAFF